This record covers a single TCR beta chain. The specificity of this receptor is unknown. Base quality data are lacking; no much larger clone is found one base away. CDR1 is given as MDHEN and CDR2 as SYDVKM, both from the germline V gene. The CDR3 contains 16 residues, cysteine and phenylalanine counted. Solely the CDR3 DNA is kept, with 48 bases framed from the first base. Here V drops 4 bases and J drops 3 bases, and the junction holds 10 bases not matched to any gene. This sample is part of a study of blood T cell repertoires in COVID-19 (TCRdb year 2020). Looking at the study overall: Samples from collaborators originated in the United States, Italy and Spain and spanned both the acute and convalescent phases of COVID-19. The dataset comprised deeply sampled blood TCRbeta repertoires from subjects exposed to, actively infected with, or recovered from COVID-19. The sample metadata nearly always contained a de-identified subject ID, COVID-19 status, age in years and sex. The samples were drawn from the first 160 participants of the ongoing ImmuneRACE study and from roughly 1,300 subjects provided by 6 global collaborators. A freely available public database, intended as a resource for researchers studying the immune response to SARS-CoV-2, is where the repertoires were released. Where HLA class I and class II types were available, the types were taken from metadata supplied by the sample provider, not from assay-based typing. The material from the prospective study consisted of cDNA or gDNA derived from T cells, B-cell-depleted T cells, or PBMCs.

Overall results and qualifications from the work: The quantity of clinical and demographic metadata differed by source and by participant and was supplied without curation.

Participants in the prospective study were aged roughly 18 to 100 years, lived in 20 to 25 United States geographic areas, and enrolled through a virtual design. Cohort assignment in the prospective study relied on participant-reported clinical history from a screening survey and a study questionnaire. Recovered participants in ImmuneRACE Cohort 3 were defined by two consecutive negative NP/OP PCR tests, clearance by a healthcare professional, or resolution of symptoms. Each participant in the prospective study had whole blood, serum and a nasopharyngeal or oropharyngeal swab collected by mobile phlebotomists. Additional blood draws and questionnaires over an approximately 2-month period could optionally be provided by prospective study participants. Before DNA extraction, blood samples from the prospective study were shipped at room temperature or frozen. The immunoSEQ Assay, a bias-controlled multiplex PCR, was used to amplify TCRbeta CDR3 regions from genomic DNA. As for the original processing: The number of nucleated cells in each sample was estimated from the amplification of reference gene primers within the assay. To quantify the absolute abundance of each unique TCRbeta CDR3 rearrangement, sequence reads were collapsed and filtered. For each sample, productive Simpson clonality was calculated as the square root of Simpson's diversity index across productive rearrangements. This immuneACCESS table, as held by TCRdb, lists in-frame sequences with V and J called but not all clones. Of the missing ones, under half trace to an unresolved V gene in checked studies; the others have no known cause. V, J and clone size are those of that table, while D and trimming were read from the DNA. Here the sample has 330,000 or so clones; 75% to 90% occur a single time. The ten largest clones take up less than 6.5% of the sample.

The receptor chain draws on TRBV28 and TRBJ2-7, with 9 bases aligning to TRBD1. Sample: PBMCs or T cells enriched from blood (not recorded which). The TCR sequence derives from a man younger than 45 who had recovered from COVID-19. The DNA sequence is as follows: TGTGCCAGCAGTTCCATTGCGGACAGGGGTTACTACGAGCAGTACTTC. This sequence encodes CASSSIADRGYYEQYF.